This is a list of T cell receptor beta chains from one sample in a study of cytomegalovirus exposure and HLA in healthy donors. The repertoire was sequenced with immunoSEQ multiplex PCR; TCRdb's copy has only in-frame clones and lacks some. The top ten hold roughly 1.6% of the sample, which has 100,000 to 150,000 clones, about 72% seen once. Sequencing was done on a sample of PBMCs. These receptors all stem from a man aged 25 to 40 in good health and CMV-seropositive. CDR3s include the opening cysteine and the closing phenylalanine or tryptophan. Fields, in order: clone size, V gene, D gene, J gene, CDR3 DNA, CDR3 protein. D genes are given only for firm matches. Not every row has a clone size; where given, it reads once, few, many or a size class.

clone_size: NA; v_call: TRBV27; d_call: NA; j_call: TRBJ1-2; cdr3_nt: TGTGCCAGCAGTCAATTCGTGGGGGGAGGCTATGGCTACACCTTC; cdr3_aa: CASSQFVGGGYGYTF
clone_size: NA; v_call: TRBV5-1; d_call: TRBD2; j_call: TRBJ2-1; cdr3_nt: TGCGCCAGCAGCCCAGGCCCTACTAGCGGGGGCCACAATGAGCAGTTCTTC; cdr3_aa: CASSPGPTSGGHNEQFF
clone_size: NA; v_call: TRBV4-2; d_call: NA; j_call: TRBJ2-1; cdr3_nt: TGTGCCAGCAGCGGGAGCTCCTACAATGAGCAGTTCTTC; cdr3_aa: CASSGSSYNEQFF
clone_size: NA; v_call: TRBV2; d_call: NA; j_call: TRBJ1-2; cdr3_nt: TGTGCCAGCAGTGAAGCCCCCCAAACAGTCTATGGCTACACCTTC; cdr3_aa: CASSEAPQTVYGYTF
clone_size: NA; v_call: TRBV7-9; d_call: TRBD1; j_call: TRBJ1-4; cdr3_nt: TGTGCCAGCAGCTCCCGACAGGGGGCCGATGAAAAACTGTTTTTT; cdr3_aa: CASSSRQGADEKLFF
clone_size: few; v_call: TRBV28; d_call: TRBD1; j_call: TRBJ2-1; cdr3_nt: TGTGCCCTCGGACAGGGATTATACAATGAGCAGTTCTTC; cdr3_aa: CALGQGLYNEQFF
clone_size: NA; v_call: TRBV7-9; d_call: TRBD1; j_call: TRBJ1-6; cdr3_nt: TGTGCCAGCGGACAGGGGACGTTCTTTTCACCCCTCCACTTT; cdr3_aa: CASGQGTFFSPLHF
clone_size: once; v_call: TRBV28; d_call: NA; j_call: TRBJ1-5; cdr3_nt: TGTGCCAGCAGTTTAGAAGTACAGGCCTTCTTTGATCAGCCCCAGCATTTT; cdr3_aa: CASSLEVQAFFDQPQHF
clone_size: NA; v_call: TRBV9; d_call: TRBD1; j_call: TRBJ2-7; cdr3_nt: TGTGCCAGCAGCCCTACGACAGGGTTCACCGAGCAGTACTTC; cdr3_aa: CASSPTTGFTEQYF
clone_size: NA; v_call: TRBV30; d_call: NA; j_call: TRBJ2-3; cdr3_nt: TGTGCCTGGAGTGTAAACAGCGGCGGAGCTTTCACAGATACGCAGTATTTT; cdr3_aa: CAWSVNSGGAFTDTQYF
clone_size: NA; v_call: TRBV10-1; d_call: NA; j_call: TRBJ1-4; cdr3_nt: TGCGCCAGCGGGACACTTGGAGAAAAACTGTTTTTT; cdr3_aa: CASGTLGEKLFF
clone_size: NA; v_call: TRBV7-9; d_call: NA; j_call: TRBJ1-1; cdr3_nt: TGTGCCAGCAGCTCCCCGACCCGGGGGGCGCGCACTGAAGCTTTCTTT; cdr3_aa: CASSSPTRGARTEAFF
clone_size: NA; v_call: TRBV7-2; d_call: NA; j_call: TRBJ1-2; cdr3_nt: TGTGCCAGCAGCTTACACTACGGTGGCTACACCTTC; cdr3_aa: CASSLHYGGYTF
clone_size: NA; v_call: TRBV29-1; d_call: NA; j_call: TRBJ1-1; cdr3_nt: TGCAGCGTTGTGCCGGCGGGGACTGAAGCTTTCTTT; cdr3_aa: CSVVPAGTEAFF
clone_size: NA; v_call: TRBV19; d_call: NA; j_call: TRBJ1-5; cdr3_nt: TGTGCCAGTAGTATAGGGAGAGGTTCCAGCAATCAGCCCCAGCATTTT; cdr3_aa: CASSIGRGSSNQPQHF
clone_size: few; v_call: TRBV30; d_call: NA; j_call: TRBJ1-4; cdr3_nt: TGTGCCGGGGAGAAAGCAACTAATGAAAAACTGTTTTTT; cdr3_aa: CAGEKATNEKLFF
clone_size: NA; v_call: TRBV5-1; d_call: NA; j_call: TRBJ2-5; cdr3_nt: TGCGCCAGCAACTTCGGGACTTTCGCCCAAGAGACCCAGTACTTC; cdr3_aa: CASNFGTFAQETQYF
clone_size: few; v_call: TRBV13; d_call: NA; j_call: TRBJ2-7; cdr3_nt: TGTGCCAGCAGCTTTCGACAGTACTACGAGCAGTACTTC; cdr3_aa: CASSFRQYYEQYF
clone_size: once; v_call: TRBV7-2; d_call: TRBD2; j_call: TRBJ2-7; cdr3_nt: TGTGCCAGCAGCCATCTAGCGGGCCGCTCCTACGAGCAGTACTTC; cdr3_aa: CASSHLAGRSYEQYF
clone_size: NA; v_call: TRBV5-1; d_call: TRBD2; j_call: TRBJ2-7; cdr3_nt: TGCGCCAGCAGCTTGGGCGGGACTAGCGGAACCTACGAGCAGTACTTC; cdr3_aa: CASSLGGTSGTYEQYF
clone_size: once; v_call: TRBV7-9; d_call: TRBD2; j_call: TRBJ2-7; cdr3_nt: TGTGCCAGCAGCCCTCCGGGACTAGCCGGCGGCTACGAGCAGTACTTC; cdr3_aa: CASSPPGLAGGYEQYF
clone_size: NA; v_call: TRBV2; d_call: NA; j_call: TRBJ2-7; cdr3_nt: TGTGCCACCCTAGGACAGCCGAATTCCTACGAGCAGTACTTC; cdr3_aa: CATLGQPNSYEQYF
clone_size: NA; v_call: TRBV5-1; d_call: TRBD1; j_call: TRBJ1-2; cdr3_nt: TGCGCCAGCAGCCCCCGGGACAGGGGTGCGGACTATGGCTACACCTTC; cdr3_aa: CASSPRDRGADYGYTF
clone_size: NA; v_call: TRBV9; d_call: TRBD1; j_call: TRBJ2-4; cdr3_nt: TGTGCCAGCAGCGTAGACAGGGGCTCCGACATTCAGTACTTC; cdr3_aa: CASSVDRGSDIQYF
clone_size: NA; v_call: TRBV5-1; d_call: NA; j_call: TRBJ2-7; cdr3_nt: TGCGCCAGCAGCTTTCGGCTAGCCTACGAGCAGTACTTC; cdr3_aa: CASSFRLAYEQYF
clone_size: NA; v_call: TRBV28; d_call: NA; j_call: TRBJ1-2; cdr3_nt: TGTGCCAGCAGTTTAGCGGAGGGAGGCTACACCTTC; cdr3_aa: CASSLAEGGYTF
clone_size: NA; v_call: TRBV5-1; d_call: NA; j_call: TRBJ1-3; cdr3_nt: TGCGCCAGCAGCCCCGAACCCCCCCTAGGCACCATATATTTT; cdr3_aa: CASSPEPPLGTIYF
clone_size: NA; v_call: TRBV4-1; d_call: NA; j_call: TRBJ2-7; cdr3_nt: TGCGCCAGCAGCCAGGACTCAAGCTCCTACGAGCAGTACTTC; cdr3_aa: CASSQDSSSYEQYF
clone_size: NA; v_call: TRBV2; d_call: NA; j_call: TRBJ2-1; cdr3_nt: TGTGCCAGCAGCCGGGAGAAGTACAATGAGCAGTTCTTC; cdr3_aa: CASSREKYNEQFF
clone_size: NA; v_call: TRBV9; d_call: TRBD2; j_call: TRBJ2-1; cdr3_nt: TGTGCCAGCACCCCAAGCGGGAGGGCGGCAAATGAGCAGTTCTTC; cdr3_aa: CASTPSGRAANEQFF
clone_size: NA; v_call: TRBV7-3; d_call: TRBD1; j_call: TRBJ2-5; cdr3_nt: TGTGCCAGCAGCTCCCTCAGGGGGGAGACCCAGTACTTC; cdr3_aa: CASSSLRGETQYF
clone_size: NA; v_call: TRBV12-5; d_call: TRBD1; j_call: TRBJ1-1; cdr3_nt: TGTGCTAGTGGTTCTCCGACAGGGAGGAACACTGAAGCTTTCTTT; cdr3_aa: CASGSPTGRNTEAFF
clone_size: NA; v_call: TRBV30; d_call: NA; j_call: TRBJ1-5; cdr3_nt: TGTGCCTGGAGTGTTTCAGGGGGCAATCAGCCCCAGCATTTT; cdr3_aa: CAWSVSGGNQPQHF
clone_size: few; v_call: TRBV6-6; d_call: NA; j_call: TRBJ2-7; cdr3_nt: TGTGCCAGCAGTTACCCACAGGGGGGGAGCTCCTACGAGCAGTACTTC; cdr3_aa: CASSYPQGGSSYEQYF
clone_size: NA; v_call: TRBV14; d_call: NA; j_call: TRBJ1-3; cdr3_nt: TGTGCCAGCAGCCAATGGGACTATGGAAACACCATATATTTT; cdr3_aa: CASSQWDYGNTIYF
clone_size: NA; v_call: TRBV11-2; d_call: NA; j_call: TRBJ2-5; cdr3_nt: TGTGCCAGCAGCTTAGATGCGGTAGAGCAAGAGACCCAGTACTTC; cdr3_aa: CASSLDAVEQETQYF
clone_size: NA; v_call: TRBV19; d_call: NA; j_call: TRBJ1-5; cdr3_nt: TGTGCCAGTAGTATTTCTTGGTCGGTTGGTCAGCCCCAGCATTTT; cdr3_aa: CASSISWSVGQPQHF
clone_size: NA; v_call: TRBV27; d_call: NA; j_call: TRBJ2-2; cdr3_nt: TGTGCCAGCAGTTTGTATGGGGAGCTGTTTTTT; cdr3_aa: CASSLYGELFF
clone_size: few; v_call: TRBV29-1; d_call: TRBD2; j_call: TRBJ2-7; cdr3_nt: TGCAGCGTTACTAGCGGCCCCTACGAGCAGTACTTC; cdr3_aa: CSVTSGPYEQYF
clone_size: once; v_call: TRBV5-1; d_call: NA; j_call: TRBJ1-1; cdr3_nt: TGCGCCAGCAGCTCTCAGGGTAACACTGAAGCTTTCTTT; cdr3_aa: CASSSQGNTEAFF
clone_size: NA; v_call: TRBV2; d_call: NA; j_call: TRBJ2-5; cdr3_nt: TGTGCCAGCAGTATCGTCCTAGCGTCCCAAGAGACCCAGTACTTC; cdr3_aa: CASSIVLASQETQYF
clone_size: NA; v_call: TRBV28; d_call: TRBD2; j_call: TRBJ2-5; cdr3_nt: TGTGCCAGCGAAAGCGGGGGGACCCAGTACTTC; cdr3_aa: CASESGGTQYF
clone_size: NA; v_call: TRBV7-8; d_call: NA; j_call: TRBJ2-7; cdr3_nt: TGTGCCAGCAGCCTCCCCCGACTAGTCAACGAGCAGTACTTC; cdr3_aa: CASSLPRLVNEQYF
clone_size: few; v_call: TRBV6-5; d_call: TRBD1; j_call: TRBJ2-1; cdr3_nt: TGTGCCAGCAGTTACGAGGGACAGTTCAATGAGCAGTTCTTC; cdr3_aa: CASSYEGQFNEQFF
clone_size: NA; v_call: TRBV28; d_call: TRBD2; j_call: TRBJ2-5; cdr3_nt: TGTGCCAGCAGTTTTCTGGGGCGGGAGAGGGAGACCCAGTACTTC; cdr3_aa: CASSFLGRERETQYF
clone_size: NA; v_call: TRBV6-6; d_call: NA; j_call: TRBJ2-7; cdr3_nt: TGTGCCAGCAGTAGGACTTACGAGCAGTACTTC; cdr3_aa: CASSRTYEQYF